The 25 T cell receptor beta chains presented below share a single source sample, sequenced in a study of T and B cells in COVID-19 patients. Each TRB amplification used roughly 250-550 ng of genomic DNA from blood. BIOMED2 TRB-A/B primer pools were used in multiplex TRB PCR. From the multiplex PCR reads, TCRdb called clonotypes with MiXCR, one entry per CDR3 protein. The sample holds fewer than 15,000 distinct CDR3 sequences, approximately 29% seen once. Sequencing was done on a sample of blood. The receptors originated from a human donor who had recovered from COVID-19.

This clonotype is medium-sized in the sample. The CDR3 loop reads CASSIEQGETQYF. Here the CDR3 DNA reads TGTGCCAGTAGTATAGAACAGGGCGAGACCCAGTACTTC. The chain couples TRBV19 to TRBJ2-5; tentative D call: TRBD1 (6 bases). CDR1 is LNHDA and CDR2 is SQIVND in the germline V gene (reference sequence). The CDR3 runs 13 residues. Between the trimmed V and J ends, which lost 0 bases and 5 bases, there was a span of 7 bases.

This clonotype is labeled as medium-sized. V is TRBV30 and J is TRBJ2-7; 7 bases align to TRBD2. CDR1 GTSNPN and CDR2 SVGIG come from the germline V gene (reference sequence). This CDR3 region has 16 residues. V lost 4 bases, J lost 6 bases, and 18 bases stayed unmatched. The CDR3 DNA sequence: TGTGCCTGGATTTGCGTCGAGGGGTCGCGGGAGATCGAGCAGTACGTC. Protein: CAWICVEGSREIEQYV.

The genes are TRBV11-3 and TRBJ2-6; tentative D call: TRBD2 (5 bases). The CDR3 is made up of 17 amino acids. With 4 bases removed from V and 0 bases from J, the gap between germline ends came to 13 bases. CDR1 is SGHNT, CDR2 YENEEA, per germline. The CDR3 DNA reads TGTGCCAGCAGCTCCTCGGGATTCGACTCTGGGGCCAACGTCCTGACTTTC. Its protein is CASSSSGFDSGANVLTF.

V gene TRBV18 combines with J gene TRBJ1-5; D ambiguous. The CDR3 extends over 13 amino acids. CDR1 is KGHSH and CDR2 is LQKENI in the germline V gene. V lost 4 bases and J 4 bases, leaving 8 bases between the germline ends. CDR3 coding DNA: TGTGCCAGCTCACGCGACGAAAATCAGCCCCAGCATTTT. The encoded protein is CASSRDENQPQHF.

The chain couples TRBV6-5 to TRBJ1-2; maybe TRBD1 (5 bases). The ends were cut back, 5 bases at V and 8 bases at J, with 15 bases in the middle. The CDR3 has 13 residues. Germline V gene sequence: CDR1 MNHEY, CDR2 SVGAGI. The CDR3 region is CASSEGALVGYTF. DNA for the CDR3: TGTGCCAGCAGTGAAGGGGCGTTGGTGGGCTACACCTTC.

There are a few counts of this clonotype. The chain recombines TRBV27 with TRBJ2-3, with 8 positions matching TRBD2. CDR1 and CDR2 (germline): MNHEY, SMNVEV (reference sequence). With 2 bases clipped from V and 4 bases from J, the junction kept 2 bases outside the gene matches. This CDR3 region has 14 residues. Here the CDR3 DNA reads TGTGCCAGCAGTTTAGCTAGCGGGTCAGATACGCAGTATTTT. It encodes CASSLASGSDTQYF.

The gene calls are TRBV5-3 and TRBJ2-5; 7 nucleotides align to TRBD2. TRBV5-3 is treated as an ORF (open reading frame) with a function not yet certain. V was clipped by 9 bases and J by 2 bases; unmatched bases: 10. The CDR3 consists of 14 residues. The CDR3 is CAIRTRGNQETQYF. CDR3 nucleotide sequence: TGTGCCATCCGGACTAGAGGGAATCAAGAGACCCAGTACTTC.

This clonotype was recorded a few times. A read error may account for a junction end that differs from germline. The chain uses TRBV10-3 and TRBJ2-3, with D uncertain. The CDR3 totals 14 residues. Germline lookup yields CDR1 ENHRY and CDR2 SYGVKD. Here the CDR3 reads CAISGFGKADMQYF. The CDR3 bases are TGTGCCATCAGTGGCTTCGGAAAAGCAGATATGCAGTATTTT.

This clonotype is termed medium-sized. J is TRBJ2-2 and V is TRBV5-5; D perhaps matches TRBD1 (5 bases). CDR1 is SGHKS and CDR2 is YYEKEE in the germline V gene (reference sequence). The CDR3 runs 16 residues. V was clipped by 5 bases and J by 4 bases, with 18 bases between them. The CDR3 DNA is TGTGCCAGCAGTTCGACAGCGCCTCCGATCACCGGGGAGCTGTTTTTT. This encodes CASSSTAPPITGELFF.

This clonotype occurred a few times. The genes are TRBV10-3 and TRBJ1-3, with no clear D. The germline V gene encodes CDR1 ENHRY and CDR2 SYGVKD. V was trimmed by 4 bases and J by 4 bases, leaving 14 bases between them. This CDR3 has 15 amino acids. Here the CDR3 DNA reads TGTGCCATCAGTGGCCCCGAGAGGGCGGGAAACACCATATATTTT. It yields the protein CAISGPERAGNTIYF.

The CDR3 protein is CASHGGQANTGELFF. In nucleotides, the CDR3 is TGTGCCAGCCACGGGGGACAGGCGAACACCGGGGAGCTGTTTTTT. This chain joins TRBV6-1 and TRBJ2-2; TRBD1 agrees at 8 bases. This CDR3 is 15 amino acids long. The germline CDR1 and CDR2 sequences are MNHNS and SASEGT. V lost 8 bases and J lost 0; bases outside the gene matches: 5.

The chain recombines TRBV19 with TRBJ2-2; TRBD2 aligns across 9 bases. V shed 9 bases and J 8 bases; nucleotides not matched to a gene: 16. The CDR3 consists of 16 residues. The germline V gene encodes CDR1 LNHDA and CDR2 SQIVND (reference sequence). CDR3 DNA: TGTGCCAGCCGTAGAGGGGCGGGAGGGCCTGCTGGGGAGCTGTTTTTT. Protein product: CASRRGAGGPAGELFF.

This clonotype has a handful of counts. The chain uses TRBV6-5 and TRBJ2-1; TRBD2 matches 7 bases. Unmatched junction bases numbered 11, after V lost 6 bases and J lost 0 bases. From germline, CDR1 is MNHEY and CDR2 SVGAGI. CDR3 length equals 17 residues. The CDR3 coding sequence is TGTGCCAGCAGGGGGGGGAGGGCCTTGGGCTCCTACAATGAGCAGTTCTTC. Amino acid sequence: CASRGGRALGSYNEQFF.

Relative to its sample, this clonotype is medium-sized. This chain connects TRBV27 to TRBJ2-3; TRBD2 matches 8 bases. With V trimmed by 4 bases and J by 2 bases, 5 bases remained unmatched. Germline V gives CDR1 MNHEY, CDR2 SMNVEV (reference sequence). This CDR3 comprises 15 residues. CDR3 in DNA: TGTGCCAGCAGTTCCTTAGCGGGACCCACAGATACGCAGTATTTT. It is translated as CASSSLAGPTDTQYF.

In its sample, this clonotype was seen many times. The chain carries TRBV19 and TRBJ1-5, with D possibly matching TRBD1 (5 bases). This CDR3 contains 16 residues. Trimming took 5 bases from V and 5 from J, leaving 19 bases between them. CDR1 and CDR2 (germline): LNHDA, SQIVND (reference sequence). Here the CDR3 DNA reads TGTGCCAGTAGTGCTTCGGAGACAGTCCTTTATCAGCCCCAGCATTTT. As protein: CASSASETVLYQPQHF.

The chain recombines TRBV18 with TRBJ2-5; the match to TRBD2 covers 11 bases. After removal of 3 bases from V and 1 base from J, the junction contained 4 bases not matched to a gene. This CDR3 has 16 residues. Per germline, CDR1 KGHSH and CDR2 LQKENI. The CDR3 bases are TGTGCCAGCTCACCGCCCCTAGCGGGGGGCCAAGAGACCCAGTACTTC. Encoded protein: CASSPPLAGGQETQYF.

The chain joins TRBV6-4 to TRBJ2-2; D gene unclear. The V and J ends lost 0 bases and 3 bases respectively, with 8 bases between them. The germline gives CDR1 MRHNA, CDR2 SNTAGT. The CDR3 sequence is 15 residues long. The CDR3 DNA follows: TGTGCCAGCAGTGACTCTGGGTCGTACACCGGGGAGCTGTTTTTT. It is translated as CASSDSGSYTGELFF.

Only a few counts were recorded for this clonotype. V gene TRBV7-9 combines with J gene TRBJ1-1; D remains unclear. This CDR3 contains 13 residues. The germline V gene encodes CDR1 SEHNR and CDR2 FQNEAQ (reference sequence). V gave up 5 bases and J gave up 0 bases, with 7 bases separating them. CDR3 sequence reads: CASSREMNTEAFF. The CDR3 nucleotides are TGTGCCAGCAGCCGAGAAATGAACACTGAAGCTTTCTTT.

This clonotype was counted ten times or more. This chain joins TRBV6-2 or TRBV6-3 and TRBJ2-3; tentative D call: TRBD2 (6 bases). Trimming took 6 bases from V and 10 from J, leaving 11 bases between them. The CDR3 has 11 residues. Germline lookup yields CDR1 MNHEY and CDR2 SVGEGT. The chain's CDR3 is CASSSLAPQYF. The CDR3 coding sequence is TGTGCCAGCAGCTCACTAGCTCCGCAGTATTTT.

The V and J genes are TRBV29-1 and TRBJ1-1; D is uncertain. The germline V gene has CDR1 SQVTM and CDR2 ANQGSEA. Trimming removed 4 bases from V and 6 bases from J, with 9 bases in between. CDR3 size: 11 residues. CDR3 coding DNA: TGCAGCGTTGCTTTAGGCGCTGAAGCTTTCTTT. Amino acid sequence: CSVALGAEAFF.

The gene calls are TRBV7-2 and TRBJ2-2; 11 nucleotides line up with TRBD2. Germline CDR1 reads SGHTA; CDR2 reads FQGNSA. The trim removed 2 bases at V and 8 bases at J, leaving 4 bases unmatched. The length of the CDR3 is 15 residues. The CDR3 nucleotides are TGTGCCAGCAGCTTAAGAACTAGCGGGAGTGGGGAGCTGTTTTTT. This codes for CASSLRTSGSGELFF. Full variable domain (remainder filled in from reference TRBV7-2 and TRBJ2-2): GAGVSQSPSNKVTEKGKDVELRCDPISGHTALYWYRQSLGQGLEFLIYFQGNSAPDKSGLPSDRFSAERTGGSVSTLTIQRTQQEDSAVYLCASSLRTSGSGELFFGEGSRLTVL.

This chain joins TRBV6-2 or TRBV6-3 and TRBJ2-3; D is unclear. From germline, CDR1 is MNHEY and CDR2 SVGEGT. This CDR3 region has 14 residues. V was cut by 7 bases and J by 4 bases, with 15 bases left in between. CDR3 nucleotides: TGTGCCAGCAACAATGTAAAGGCCCCAGATACGCAGTATTTT. Protein product: CASNNVKAPDTQYF.

The CDR3 DNA is TGTGCCAGCAGTTTAAGCGGCAAAGAAGCTTTCTTT. Protein product: CASSLSGKEAFF. This chain connects TRBV6-5 to TRBJ1-1, with no clear D. Germline values: CDR1 MNHEY, CDR2 SVGAGI. The CDR3 consists of 12 residues. The germline V and J ends were trimmed by 4 bases and 8 bases, with 11 bases remaining between them.

The J gene is TRBJ2-7, the V gene TRBV5-6, with D hard to call. There are 11 residues in the CDR3. Trimming removed 4 bases at V and 5 bases at J, with 7 bases between. The germline V gene has CDR1 SGHDT and CDR2 YYEEEE. The DNA of the CDR3 is TGTGCCAGCAGCCTCTGGAACGAGCAGTACTTC. Amino acid sequence: CASSLWNEQYF.

Remarks on this clonotype: This may be a read error: a much more frequent sequence differs by one nucleotide. This chain connects TRBV6-5 to TRBJ2-5; unclear D gene. The germline V gene encodes CDR1 MNHEY and CDR2 SVGAGI. The CDR3 consists of 15 residues. CDR3 sequence: CVSSPNWGSQETQYF. CDR3 nucleotides: TGTGTCAGCAGTCCCAACTGGGGAAGTCAAGAGACCCAGTACTTC.